What follows describes a single T cell receptor beta chain. This sample stems from a study of blood T cells in healthy people across ages. The authors ran a second PCR of about 6 to 11 cycles using a sample-barcoded 5' primer and a J-beta primer mix. TCRdb called the 5' RACE reads again in MiXCR, with one record for every CDR3 protein. The sample contains around 1,900,000 distinct CDR3 sequences, roughly two fifths of which appear only once. CDR1 is SGHTA, CDR2 FQGNSA, per germline. Trimming at V came to 5 bases and at J to 7 bases, leaving 2 bases not matched to a gene. This CDR3 has 13 residues. This clonotype originated in a human donor in good health. The sequenced material came from blood. V gene TRBV7-2 combines with J gene TRBJ1-4; TRBD1 aligns across 9 bases. CDR3 amino acids: CASSRDRAEKLFF. The CDR3 nucleotides are TGTGCCAGCAGCCGGGACAGGGCTGAAAAACTGTTTTTT.